This T cell receptor (beta chain) was recovered during a study of OX40 agonist ivuxolimab in advanced cancers. The repertoire was sequenced with immunoSEQ multiplex PCR; TCRdb's copy has only in-frame clones and lacks some. The table has around 56,000 clones, about 89% seen once. The CDR3 has 15 amino acids. Germline V gene lookup returns CDR1 SGHDT and CDR2 YYEEEE. After removal of 0 bases from V and 4 bases from J, the junction contained 7 bases not matched to a gene. The sequencing used CD4+ or CD8+ T cells sorted from blood, collected in a trial of the OX40 agonist ivuxolimab. The sequence was collected from an adult with an advanced solid tumor such as melanoma, head and neck, liver or kidney cancer. V is TRBV5-6 and J is TRBJ2-7, with 7 bases that match TRBD2. Written as DNA, the CDR3 is TGTGCCAGCAGCTTGGAGCGGGGTTGGGGATACGAGCAGTACTTC. Protein: CASSLERGWGYEQYF.